The subject of this entry is one TCR beta chain. The antigen remains undetermined. Profiled with immunoSEQ multiplex PCR; TCRdb holds only in-frame clones, not every one. The sample has 70,000 to 95,000 clones, under 90% seen once. This CDR3 region has 13 residues. The trim removed 0 bases at V and 11 bases at J, leaving 0 bases unmatched. Germline V gives CDR1 WNHNN, CDR2 SYGVQD (reference sequence). This record belongs to a study of graft-versus-host responses after intestinal transplantation. V usage is TRBV10-1 and J usage is TRBJ1-6; TRBD1 matches at 8 bases. This specimen was unstimulated CD4+ T cells sorted from spleen or lymph node cells, taken before intestinal transplant. The source of this sequence is a human donor who received an intestinal transplant. This CDR3 reads CASSESTGAPLHF. CDR3 nucleotides: TGCGCCAGCAGTGAGTCGACAGGGGCACCCCTCCACTTT.